Listed here is a single T cell receptor (beta chain). This clone was observed a few times. The antigen this receptor binds is unknown. Base qualities are not recorded, but no much larger clone differs from it by a single base. The cohort was made up of around 720 healthy bone marrow donors. At the time of sampling, all cohort members were nominally healthy, though unrecorded immune exposures were likely present. The donor was CMV seronegative and belonged to the group of 350 or so seronegative cohort members. A peripheral blood sample was collected from each donor, and TCR beta sequencing was performed on peripheral blood mononuclear cells. The Qiagen DNeasy Blood Extraction Kit was used to extract genomic DNA from the blood cell samples. The data stem from a study of cytomegalovirus exposure and HLA in healthy donors (dated 2017 in TCRdb). Background on the whole study: According to an earlier analysis of several hundred of the donors, roughly 180 million T cells yielded over 100 million unique TCR beta sequences and approximately 300 Gb of sequence data. Roughly 5 DR-DQ haplotypes were handled as single units for association and clustering, since linkage in the cohort was strong. The study combined high-throughput TCR immunosequencing, statistical association of individual TCRs with disease status, and machine learning to predict cytomegalovirus infection status. A later genetic analysis took genome-wide SNP genotypes for about three fifths of the 666 donors and used that subset as a discovery cohort. Donor age, sex, ethnicity and CMV serostatus were compiled together with the repertoire data. To study patterns of TCR occurrence, a later analysis re-analyzed previously published TCR beta repertoires from 666 donors and added high-resolution HLA genotyping. Of the 300 to 500 genotyped donors, more than 75% were placed in the genetic ancestry cluster associated with self-reported Caucasian donors. The aim of the study was to test whether cataloging public T cell receptors could identify signatures of past pathogen exposure. An early release that covered several hundred HLA-typed donors contained approximately 300 gigabases of sequencing data and 80 million or so unique TCR sequences. To decide whether each TCR beta V gene segment behaved as functional or pseudogenic, an earlier analysis of approximately 600 of the donors relied on high-throughput TCR beta sequencing. HLA typing included class I and class II loci at four-digit resolution. The study profiled the T cell repertoires of under 850 subjects by immunosequencing and related them to cytomegalovirus serostatus. Typing coverage varied by locus: 629-630 donors for A, B, C, DRB1 and DQB1; more than 500 for DQA1; about 600 for DPA1; fewer than 480 for DPB1. Along with the roughly 670-subject first cohort, a separate validation cohort of more than 90 different subjects was used. All discovery cohort repertoires had been generated using a single sequencing platform. The later analysis used no new phenotypic data to find candidate immune exposures, relying instead on TCR beta sequences and their occurrence across donors. Among some 410 genotyped donors of the cohort, an average of around 240,000 unique TCR beta nucleotide sequences was sequenced per donor, of which roughly 18% were non-productive. The paper's findings and limits, for the study overall: Assigning TCR associations to individual alleles was difficult when HLA alleles, especially DR and DQ, strongly co-occurred. Sequencing depth was assumed to be roughly uniform across donors in the presence/absence analyses, though that assumption may not hold. The study listed around 160 TCR beta chains as associated with cytomegalovirus. Correlated functional status among segregating V segments might reflect linkage disequilibrium, but an unknown experimental factor could not be ruled out. An earlier analysis of some 560 of the donors showed that most TCR beta V segments appeared in productive rearrangements either about 87% or about 30% of the time, which broadly matched IMGT annotations. A later analysis associated about 18,000 TCR beta sequences with specific HLA alleles at a false discovery rate of 0.05. Compared with equally common non-associated chains, HLA-associated TCR beta chains in a later analysis were more clonally expanded and had lower generation probabilities. Because counts were too low, some 17 rarely observed V segments, including chromosome 9 orphons, were excluded from the earlier analysis of some 590 of the donors. Three of the identified cytomegalovirus-associated TCR beta chains were confirmed in vitro to be specific for cytomegalovirus antigens. A later genetic analysis associated a missense DCLRE1C variant with V-gene and J-gene trimming of TCR beta chains, and an independent cohort replicated the association. A cluster of highly shared sequence variants was judged likely to be a technical artifact of the sequencing pipeline. A further reported finding was that TCR beta sequences accurately predicted the HLA-A and HLA-B alleles for most subjects in the first cohort. Because HLA typing was missing for some donors at each locus, association tests included only the typed subset. It was suggested by the authors that the approach could potentially be generalized to other disease states and immunological phenotypes. Cytomegalovirus status was reported to be diagnosed by the classifier with high specificity and sensitivity in both the original and validation cohorts. Some IMGT-functional V segments, including TRBV6-2 and TRBV6-3, could not be told apart with the 87-base-pair reads, so those segments were excluded. Most CMV-associated TCR beta chains appeared to be HLA-restricted in a later analysis, and the HLA associations seemed to be driven largely by CMV exposure. A later genetic analysis reported fewer N-insertions in productive TCRs among donors in an Asian-associated ancestry cluster than the roughly 620-donor mean. Only TCR beta chains were sequenced in this cohort, and the absence of alpha or paired-chain data limited detectable features. In a later analysis, TCR association rates were found to vary across HLA loci, with the most associated TCRs seen for DRB1 alleles and the fewest for HLA-C alleles. Most TCR sequences were seen in very few donors, while some public TCRs were found in many individuals. CMV serostatus was the only immune exposure information available for the cohort. According to a later analysis, parvovirus B19, influenza, CMV and Epstein-Barr virus appeared linked to several top co-occurrence clusters.

Libraries were built with the immunoSEQ multiplex PCR assay. A mixture of 60 forward primers for TCR Vbeta segments and 13 reverse primers for TCR Jbeta segments was used in the multiplex PCR. The CDR3 region of rearranged TCR beta genes was amplified from genomic DNA by a multiplex PCR assay. The amplified TCR beta libraries were sequenced on the Illumina HiSeq System as 87-base-pair reads. Regarding the original processing steps: Across the roughly 640 repertoires, a later analysis counted some 81 million unique TCR beta chains, some 11 million of which were shared by at least two donors. Raw reads were error-corrected and collapsed into unique sequences with a nearest-neighbor algorithm that merged closely related sequences to remove PCR and sequencing errors. CDR3 sequences were aligned to IMGT reference sequences to assign V, D and J gene segments. For a sequence to be retained, a match of at least six nucleotides to both a V gene segment and a J gene segment was required. A rearrangement was called productive if the CDR3 had no stop codons and remained in frame with V and J, and every other rearrangement was called non-productive. Following IMGT convention, CDR3 was defined as the stretch from the second conserved V-encoded cysteine to the conserved J-encoded phenylalanine. The earlier analysis of about 590 of the donors excluded sequences that lacked an unambiguous match to a single V gene segment. An earlier analysis of just under 600 of the donors called V segments functional above 56.7% productive rearrangements and segregating when the between-donor standard deviation exceeded 5%. A statistical classification framework was built to diagnose cytomegalovirus status from the catalog of TCR beta chain sequences. V and J gene assignment, in a later analysis, came from comparing TCR nucleotide sequences with IMGT/GENE-DB human TR gene sequences. In a later analysis, CDR3 sequences and most-parsimonious VDJ recombination scenarios were assigned using the TCRdist pipeline. In a later analysis, every TCR beta chain was defined by the combination of its CDR3 amino acid sequence and its V-gene family, and reads without a unique V-gene family were dropped. As a way to deal with suspected cross-contamination and a sequencing artifact, a later analysis dropped 450 to 700 nucleotide sequences that were highly shared and had low generation probability. A later analysis calculated a clonal expansion index for each public chain from normalized within-repertoire ranks of inferred template counts. A later analysis computed generation probabilities with a VDJ recombination model fitted to out-of-frame rearrangements, and checked the results against IGoR. In a later analysis, hypergeometric tests were used to score TCR-TCR, TCR-HLA and TCR-CMV co-occurrence, with a repertoire-size bias correction applied to TCR pairs. To estimate false discovery rates, a later analysis permuted the HLA or CMV assignments 20 times. In a later analysis, co-occurring TCRs were grouped using DBSCAN, and TCRdist sequence similarity was added for clustering within HLA-allele-positive subsets. Repertoires with fewer than 30,000 or more than 120,000 public chains, plus five repertoires with anomalous nucleotide sharing, were excluded from co-occurrence clustering. TCRdb carries this immuneACCESS record with in-frame sequences only. Its versions omit some clonotypes, under half of them owing to an unresolved V gene in the studies checked, with the rest unexplained. The DNA gave D and trimming, while V, J and clone size come from that table. The sample table contains nearly 200,000 clones; only one count was recorded for around 86% of them. The leading ten clones occupy 1.3% of the sample.

Compared with germline, V lacks 4 bases and J lacks 7 bases; bases without a gene match: 14. The germline V gene gives CDR1 as SGHRS and CDR2 as YFSETQ. Measured from the cysteine to the phenylalanine, the CDR3 is 17 residues long. The kept DNA is CDR3 alone, 51 bases in frame from the first base. The sequence derives from a man aged 25 to 40 in good health and CMV-seronegative. The source material was PBMCs. The rearrangement joined TRBV5-1 to TRBJ2-1; a stretch of 10 junction bases matches TRBD1. The nucleotides are TGCGCCAGCAGCCTCCTGACCCCGGGACAGGGGTCGAATGAGCAGTTCTTC. Protein translation: CASSLLTPGQGSNEQFF.